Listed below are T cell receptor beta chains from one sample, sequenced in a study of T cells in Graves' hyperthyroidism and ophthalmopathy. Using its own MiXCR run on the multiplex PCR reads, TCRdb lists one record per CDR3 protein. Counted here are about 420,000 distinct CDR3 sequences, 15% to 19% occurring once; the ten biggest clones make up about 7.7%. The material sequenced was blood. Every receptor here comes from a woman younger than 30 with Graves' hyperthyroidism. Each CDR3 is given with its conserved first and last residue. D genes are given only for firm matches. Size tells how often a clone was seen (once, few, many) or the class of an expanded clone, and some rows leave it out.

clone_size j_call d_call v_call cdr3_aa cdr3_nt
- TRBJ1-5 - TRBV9 CASRALRRSMSNQPQHF TGTGCCAGCAGAGCCCTCCGGAGGTCTATGAGCAATCAGCCCCAGCATTTT
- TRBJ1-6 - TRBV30 CAWRGGDNSPLHF TGTGCCTGGAGGGGGGGGGACAATTCACCCCTCCACTTT
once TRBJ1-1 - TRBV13 CASSLEKGVDTEAFF TGTGCCAGCAGCTTAGAGAAGGGGGTAGACACTGAAGCTTTCTTT
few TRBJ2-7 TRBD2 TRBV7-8 CASSPRTDLAGVRYEQYF TGTGCCAGCAGCCCCCGCACCGATCTAGCGGGAGTAAGGTACGAGCAGTACTTC
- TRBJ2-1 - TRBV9 CASSVRQGGNNEQFF TGTGCCAGCAGCGTGAGACAGGGAGGGAACAATGAGCAGTTCTTC
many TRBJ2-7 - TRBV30 CAWSRQIKAEQYF TGTGCCTGGAGTCGACAAATTAAGGCCGAGCAGTACTTC
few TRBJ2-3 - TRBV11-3 CASNPPGRTDTQYF TGTGCCAGCAATCCACCGGGTCGCACAGATACGCAGTATTTT
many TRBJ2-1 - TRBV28 CASSLRGGGPNEQFF TGTGCCAGCAGTTTAAGGGGGGGGGGCCCCAATGAGCAGTTCTTC
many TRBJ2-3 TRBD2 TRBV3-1 CASSQIASGGGQDTQYF TGTGCCAGCAGCCAAATAGCCAGCGGGGGGGGGCAAGATACGCAGTATTTT
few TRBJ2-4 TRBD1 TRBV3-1 CASSPGTGPSYIQYF TGTGCCAGCAGCCCCGGGACAGGACCCAGTTACATTCAGTACTTC
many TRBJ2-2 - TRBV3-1 CASSQKTGELFF TGTGCCAGCAGCCAGAAAACCGGGGAGCTGTTTTTT
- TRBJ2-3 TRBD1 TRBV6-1 CASTGQGGHTQYF TGTGCCAGCACTGGACAGGGGGGCCATACGCAGTATTTT
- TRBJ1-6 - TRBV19 CASSKEGNSPLHF TGTGCCAGTAGTAAGGAGGGAAATTCACCCCTCCACTTT
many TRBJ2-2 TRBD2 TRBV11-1 CASSLSGRNTGELFF TGTGCCAGCAGCTTGAGCGGGAGGAACACCGGGGAGCTGTTTTTT
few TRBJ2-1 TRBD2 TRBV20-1 CSANSGGAHNEQFF TGCAGTGCTAATAGCGGGGGGGCCCACAATGAGCAGTTCTTC
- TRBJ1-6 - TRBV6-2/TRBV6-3 CASSHSYFSYNSPLHF TGTGCCAGCAGCCACAGCTACTTCTCCTATAATTCACCCCTCCACTTT
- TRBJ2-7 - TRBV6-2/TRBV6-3 CASFLGAAYEQYF TGTGCCAGCTTTTTAGGGGCAGCCTACGAGCAGTACTTC
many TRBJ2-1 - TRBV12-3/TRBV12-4 CASSPHERLVGEQFF TGTGCCAGCAGTCCTCATGAGCGGTTAGTCGGTGAGCAGTTCTTC
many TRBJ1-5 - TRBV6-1 CASSETAISNQPQHF TGTGCCAGCAGTGAAACCGCTATTAGCAATCAGCCCCAGCATTTT
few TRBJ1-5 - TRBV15 CATSRDGSNQPQHF TGTGCCACCAGCAGAGACGGAAGCAATCAGCCCCAGCATTTT
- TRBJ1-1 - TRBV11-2 CASSSSTVNTEAFF TGTGCCAGCAGCTCCTCGACAGTGAACACTGAAGCTTTCTTT
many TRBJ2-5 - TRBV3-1 CASSLKRPRPGTQYF TGTGCCAGCAGCCTAAAGAGGCCTCGTCCGGGGACCCAGTACTTC
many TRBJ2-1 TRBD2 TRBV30 CAWMGTSGNEQFF TGTGCCTGGATGGGGACTAGCGGAAATGAGCAGTTCTTC
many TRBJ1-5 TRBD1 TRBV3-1 CASSPGTGEPQHF TGTGCCAGCAGCCCGGGGACAGGGGAGCCCCAGCATTTT
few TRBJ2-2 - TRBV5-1 CASTEGARQVNTGELFF TGCGCCAGCACCGAGGGCGCGCGACAGGTTAACACCGGGGAGCTGTTTTTT
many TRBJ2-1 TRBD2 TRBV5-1 CASSSSGRRSYNEQFF TGCGCCAGCAGCTCTAGCGGGAGACGTTCCTACAATGAGCAGTTCTTC
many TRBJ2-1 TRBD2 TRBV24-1 CATSGAGGSYNEQFF TGTGCCACCAGTGGGGCGGGAGGCTCCTACAATGAGCAGTTCTTC
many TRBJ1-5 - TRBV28 CASSLSGPQHF TGTGCCAGCAGTTTAAGTGGGCCCCAGCATTTT
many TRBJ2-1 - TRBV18 CASLHIRGAHNEQFF TGTGCCAGCCTTCACATTAGAGGAGCCCACAATGAGCAGTTCTTC
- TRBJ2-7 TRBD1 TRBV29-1 CSVPGQGANEQYF TGCAGCGTTCCGGGACAGGGGGCCAACGAGCAGTACTTC
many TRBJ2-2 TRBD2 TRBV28 CASRPSGGGNTGELFF TGTGCCAGCAGACCTAGCGGGGGGGGGAACACCGGGGAGCTGTTTTTT
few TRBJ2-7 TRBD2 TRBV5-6 CASSPLLLPTSGRAYEQYF TGTGCCAGCAGCCCGTTATTACTCCCGACTAGCGGGAGGGCCTACGAGCAGTACTTC
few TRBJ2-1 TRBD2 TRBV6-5 CASSSGGGPYNEQFF TGTGCCAGCAGTTCGGGGGGGGGCCCCTACAATGAGCAGTTCTTC
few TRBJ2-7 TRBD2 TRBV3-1 CASSRGTSIAYGQYF TGTGCCAGCAGCCGGGGGACTAGCATAGCCTACGGGCAGTACTTC
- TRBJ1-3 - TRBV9 CASSPRATSGNTIYF TGTGCCAGCAGCCCCCGAGCCACCTCTGGAAACACCATATATTTT
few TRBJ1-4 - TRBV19 CASSIRQDEKLFF TGTGCCAGTAGTATCCGGCAGGATGAAAAACTGTTTTTT
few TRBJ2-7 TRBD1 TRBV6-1 CASRGPGTGAYEQYF TGTGCCAGCAGGGGTCCCGGGACAGGGGCCTACGAGCAGTACTTC
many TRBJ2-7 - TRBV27 CASSFSGSLWDEQYF TGTGCCAGCAGTTTCTCGGGGAGTTTATGGGACGAGCAGTACTTC
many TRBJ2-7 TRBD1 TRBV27 CASSPLDRVHEQYF TGTGCCAGCAGTCCATTGGACAGGGTCCACGAGCAGTACTTC
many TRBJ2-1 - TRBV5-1 CASSLATAYGLNEQFF TGCGCCAGCAGCCTGGCCACGGCCTACGGATTGAATGAGCAGTTCTTC
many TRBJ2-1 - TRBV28 CASSLTGGDEQFF TGTGCCAGCAGTTTGACGGGTGGGGATGAGCAGTTCTTC
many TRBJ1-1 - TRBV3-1 CASSQEKVTGTEAFF TGTGCCAGCAGCCAAGAGAAGGTCACAGGGACTGAAGCTTTCTTT
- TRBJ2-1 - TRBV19 CASSPTGPYAGEQFF TGTGCCAGTAGCCCGACGGGACCTTATGCGGGAGAGCAGTTCTTC
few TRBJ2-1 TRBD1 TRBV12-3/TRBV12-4 CASSPTGDINNEQFF TGTGCCAGCAGCCCGACAGGGGATATCAACAATGAGCAGTTCTTC
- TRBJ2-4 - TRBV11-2 CASSLNWSGSTKNIQYF TGTGCCAGCAGCTTAAACTGGTCAGGGTCTACCAAAAACATTCAGTACTTC
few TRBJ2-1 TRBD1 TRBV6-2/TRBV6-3 CASRDNRGLSNEQFF TGTGCCAGCAGGGATAACAGGGGGCTATCAAATGAGCAGTTCTTC
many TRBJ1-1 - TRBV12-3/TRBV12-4 CASSSTEITEAFF TGTGCCAGCAGTTCGACGGAAATCACTGAAGCTTTCTTT
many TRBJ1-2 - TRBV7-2 CASSPYRTDGYTF TGTGCCAGCAGCCCATACCGTACAGATGGCTACACCTTC
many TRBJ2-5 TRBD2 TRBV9 CASSVEGGGEETQYF TGTGCCAGCAGCGTAGAGGGCGGGGGAGAAGAGACCCAGTACTTC